These T cell receptor beta chains were read from a single sample in a study of T-cell reconstitution after alpha-beta-depleted transplantation in children. A single record per CDR3 protein comes from TCRdb applying MiXCR to the PCR reads. This sample has some 550,000 distinct CDR3 sequences; more than 20% occur once, and the top ten carry 11% to 15%. The input for sequencing was PBMCs, mostly from graft donor cells, taken 360 days after TCRalphabeta/CD19-depleted stem cell transplant. Receptors originate from a boy in the first two years of life who had a stem cell transplant for acute myeloid leukemia, so the T cells may come from the graft donor. CDR3s include the opening cysteine and the closing phenylalanine or tryptophan. The order of the fields is D gene, clone size, V gene, J gene, CDR3 DNA, CDR3 protein. The D gene is left open where the match is weak. The size entry is marked missing in some rows and otherwise reads once, few, many or a size class.

D: .
size: .
V: TRBV20-1
J: TRBJ2-5
DNA: TGCAGTGCTAGGGGCCAGGAGGCCTATAAAGAGACCCAGTACTTC
CDR3: CSARGQEAYKETQYF

D: .
size: many
V: TRBV28
J: TRBJ2-2
DNA: TGTGCCAGCAAGTGGACTACCGGGGAGCTGTTTTTT
CDR3: CASKWTTGELFF

D: .
size: .
V: TRBV10-3
J: TRBJ2-3
DNA: TGTGCCATCAGTGTATGGGGCACAGATACGCAGTATTTT
CDR3: CAISVWGTDTQYF

D: TRBD2
size: .
V: TRBV7-2
J: TRBJ2-1
DNA: TGTGCCAGCAGTCAAGCGGGGGGGGCTTCCCGTGAGCAGTTCTTC
CDR3: CASSQAGGASREQFF

D: .
size: few
V: TRBV6-5
J: TRBJ2-7
DNA: TGTGCCAGCAGTTACGGCCCCGGGGACGAAACCTACGAGCAGTACTTC
CDR3: CASSYGPGDETYEQYF

D: TRBD2
size: few
V: TRBV7-9
J: TRBJ2-1
DNA: TGTGCCAGCAGCCGACTAGCGGGCACCCTCAATGAGCAGTTCTTC
CDR3: CASSRLAGTLNEQFF

D: .
size: .
V: TRBV12-3/TRBV12-4
J: TRBJ2-1
DNA: TGTGCCAGCAGTTTAGGGTCCTATTGGGGATACAATGAGCAGTTCTTC
CDR3: CASSLGSYWGYNEQFF

D: TRBD2
size: few
V: TRBV20-1
J: TRBJ2-1
DNA: TGCAGTGCTAGAGATGAATGGCGGGGGGGCCTCTACAATGAGCAGTTCTTC
CDR3: CSARDEWRGGLYNEQFF

D: .
size: many
V: TRBV12-3/TRBV12-4
J: TRBJ1-3
DNA: TGTGCCAGCAGTCCAACTCAGGGGAGCTCTGGAAACACCATATATTTT
CDR3: CASSPTQGSSGNTIYF

D: TRBD1
size: many
V: TRBV10-2
J: TRBJ1-5
DNA: TGCGCCAGCAGGCTGGGACAGGGCGACAATCAGCCCCAGCATTTT
CDR3: CASRLGQGDNQPQHF

D: TRBD2
size: once
V: TRBV24-1
J: TRBJ2-5
DNA: TGTGCCACCAGTGATTCCCTGGGGGGGGGACCCCAAGAGACCCAGTACTTC
CDR3: CATSDSLGGGPQETQYF

D: .
size: .
V: TRBV12-3/TRBV12-4
J: TRBJ2-5
DNA: TGTGCCAGCAGTTTGCCCCGAATAGAAGAGACCCAGTACTTC
CDR3: CASSLPRIEETQYF

D: TRBD1
size: many
V: TRBV5-1
J: TRBJ1-3
DNA: TGCGCCAGCAGCTTGGCCGGGACAGGGGGCCCCGGAAACACCATATATTTT
CDR3: CASSLAGTGGPGNTIYF

D: .
size: once
V: TRBV6-2/TRBV6-3
J: TRBJ2-6
DNA: TGTGCCAGCACCCTCCTTGGGGCCAACGTCCTGACTTTC
CDR3: CASTLLGANVLTF

D: TRBD1
size: .
V: TRBV20-1
J: TRBJ1-4
DNA: TGCAGTGCTAGCGGAACGACAGGGGGTAATGAAAAACTGTTTTTT
CDR3: CSASGTTGGNEKLFF

D: TRBD1
size: .
V: TRBV20-1
J: TRBJ2-5
DNA: TGCAGTGCTGACAGGGGGCTCCAAGAGACCCAGTACTTC
CDR3: CSADRGLQETQYF

D: .
size: once
V: TRBV21-1
J: TRBJ2-5
DNA: TGTGCCAGCAGCAAAGATTGGGTCAGGGCTTGTATAGAGACCCAGTACTTC
CDR3: CASSKDWVRACIETQYF

D: .
size: few
V: TRBV19
J: TRBJ2-6
DNA: TGTGCCAGTAACCCCGGGTACCCGAACTCTGGGGCCAACGTCCTGACTTTC
CDR3: CASNPGYPNSGANVLTF

D: .
size: few
V: TRBV10-3
J: TRBJ1-2
DNA: TGTGCCATCAGTGAGTCGACGCTTTACCATGGCTACACCTTC
CDR3: CAISESTLYHGYTF

D: .
size: few
V: TRBV20-1
J: TRBJ1-5
DNA: TGCAGTGCCAGTTTTGTCGGCGACAATCAGCCCCAGCATTTT
CDR3: CSASFVGDNQPQHF